The source of this TCR beta chain is a study of blood T cell repertoires in COVID-19 (dated by TCRdb to 2020 to 2021). Background on the whole study: Collaborator samples came from the United States, Italy and Spain and covered acute and convalescent phases of COVID-19. The material from the prospective study consisted of cDNA or gDNA derived from T cells, B-cell-depleted T cells, or PBMCs. Deeply sampled blood TCRbeta repertoires from subjects exposed to, actively infected with, or recovered from COVID-19 were included in the dataset. The repertoires were made available in a free public database intended to serve as a resource for research on the immune response to SARS-CoV-2. The samples were drawn from two sources: the first 160 participants of the ongoing ImmuneRACE study, and 950 to 1,500 subjects contributed by 6 global collaborators. Nearly every sample came with metadata listing a de-identified subject ID, COVID-19 status, age in years and sex. HLA class I and class II types, where available, came from metadata supplied by the sample provider rather than from assay-based typing. Study-wide findings and limitations: The amount of clinical and demographic metadata varied by source and participant and was provided uncurated.

From cysteine to phenylalanine, the CDR3 is 13 amino acids long. Only the CDR3 DNA is retained, 39 bases long and in frame from the first base. V and J are truncated by 2 bases and 4 bases respectively, leaving an intervening sequence of 8 bases. The collaborating institutions used their own protocols to collect whole blood in K2EDTA tubes. Collaborator samples were shipped for TCRbeta analysis as frozen whole blood, isolated PBMCs, or DNA extracted from either sample type. TCRbeta CDR3 regions were amplified from genomic DNA using the immunoSEQ Assay, a bias-controlled multiplex PCR. The authors' analysis ran thus. The number of nucleated cells in each sample was estimated from the amplification of reference gene primers within the assay. To quantify the absolute abundance of each unique TCRbeta CDR3 rearrangement, sequence reads were collapsed and filtered. For each sample, productive Simpson clonality was calculated by taking the square root of Simpson's diversity index across productive rearrangements. As stored in TCRdb, this immuneACCESS dataset retains in-frame rearrangements with V and J assigned. A fraction of the clones does not appear; measured against another copy, unresolved V genes explain less than half of the discrepancy, and the remainder lacks a known reason. V and J calls and clone size follow that table, whereas D and trimming were derived from the DNA. Recorded for this sample are some 98,000 clones; about 80% of them occurred a single time. Of the sample, roughly a tenth is held by the ten largest clones.

Worth noting for this clone: Its specific antigen is unknown. No base quality information exists; no much larger clone differs at one position.

Material for sequencing was peripheral blood. The receptor was derived from a man between 65 and 85 years old with active or convalescent COVID-19. Here the chain combines TRBV12-3 or TRBV12-4 and TRBJ1-2; the D gene cannot be resolved reliably. The DNA sequence follows: TGTGCCAGCAGTTTATCCAGGTTCTATGGCTACACCTTC. Its amino acids are CASSLSRFYGYTF.